This passage covers 6 T cell receptor beta chains from one sample sequenced in a study of identical twins. TCRdb used MiXCR to reprocess the 5' RACE reads, holding one entry per CDR3 protein. The sample has 150,000 or so distinct CDR3 sequences, 3% to 4.5% seen once. The source material was memory T cells sorted from blood. All receptors derive from a man younger than 35 in good health.

This clonotype occurred many times. V is TRBV28 and J is TRBJ2-7; 7 nucleotides agree with TRBD1. The trim removed 6 bases at V and 2 bases at J, leaving 4 bases unmatched. Germline CDR1 and CDR2: MDHEN and SYDVKM. The CDR3 is made up of 13 amino acids. The CDR3 DNA reads TGTGCCAGCAGCAAACAGGGGCCCTACGAGCAGTACTTC. It is translated as CASSKQGPYEQYF.

J is TRBJ2-1 and V is TRBV18; D is unclear. The CDR3 sequence is 15 residues long. Germline CDR1 and CDR2: KGHSH and LQKENI. The V and J ends lost 0 bases and 8 bases respectively, with 14 bases between them. The DNA for the CDR3 is TGTGCCAGCTCACCACCGGCAGGCGGCCAGCATGAGCAGTTCTTC. Its translation: CASSPPAGGQHEQFF.

This clonotype was seen many times. The chain joins TRBV28 to TRBJ2-7, with 11 bases that match TRBD2. This CDR3 region has 15 residues. CDR1 MDHEN and CDR2 SYDVKM come from the germline V gene. The trim removed 7 bases at V and 3 bases at J, leaving 8 bases unmatched. Here the CDR3 DNA reads TGTGCCAGCACCCACGAGACTAGCGGGGACTACGAGCAGTACTTC. Its protein product is CASTHETSGDYEQYF.

This rearrangement joins TRBV5-1 to TRBJ1-1; 8 nucleotides line up with TRBD1. CDR1 and CDR2 (germline): SGHRS, YFSETQ. CDR3 size: 15 residues. The trim removed 3 bases at V and 0 bases at J, leaving 4 bases unmatched. The CDR3 loop is CASSSQTGVNTEAFF. The CDR3 DNA reads TGCGCCAGCAGCTCGCAGACAGGGGTGAACACTGAAGCTTTCTTT.

This clonotype was counted at least ten times. The rearrangement links TRBV5-1 to TRBJ2-1; D is unresolved. This CDR3 is built from 14 residues. V shed 0 bases and J shed 5 bases, with 9 bases lying between them. Germline V gives CDR1 SGHRS, CDR2 YFSETQ. The CDR3 nucleotides read TGCGCCAGCAGCTTGGCCTCGAAGAACAATGAGCAGTTCTTC. It specifies CASSLASKNNEQFF.

This clonotype was detected many times. The V call is TRBV7-2, the J call TRBJ2-3, with a tentative D call TRBD2 (5 bases). The germline CDR1 and CDR2 sequences are SGHTA and FQGNSA. The CDR3 length is 15 residues. Trimming stripped 5 bases from V and 0 bases from J, with 12 bases between. CDR3 bases: TGTGCCAGCAGCGGATTCAGGACTAGCACAGATACGCAGTATTTT. Its protein product is CASSGFRTSTDTQYF.